What follows describes a single T cell receptor beta chain. The antigen is not known. The V gene end was trimmed by 0 bases and the J gene end by 5 bases; junction bases not matched to a gene: 8. Germline-derived CDR1 and CDR2 are MGHRA and YSYEKL. This CDR3 has 17 residues. The data are from a study of graft-versus-host responses after intestinal transplantation. Study as a whole: As for transplant type, recipients had multivisceral, liver-intestinal, or isolated intestinal grafts. All recipients got anti-thymocyte globulin induction, then tacrolimus and steroids for approximately 3 years. Study-level results: GvH clones detected in recipient marrow included some appearing first in ileum or blood. Individuals carrying graft-donor T cell macrochimerism showed high graft-versus-host to host-versus-graft clonal ratios in allografts.

Measured with immunoSEQ multiplex PCR; TCRdb has only the in-frame clones, and not every one. The table lists about 80,000 clones, 92% of them singletons. Here the sequenced sample was PBMCs, taken 98 days after intestinal transplantation. The chain employs TRBV4-1 and TRBJ2-5, with TRBD1 identical over 11 bases. The origin of this receptor is a human patient who received an intestinal transplant, so some T cells may come from the graft donor. The DNA of the CDR3 is TGCGCCAGCAGCCAAGAACATCGGACAGGGGGCGGGGAGACCCAGTACTTC. Protein product: CASSQEHRTGGGETQYF.